This T cell receptor beta chain was observed in a study of cytomegalovirus exposure and HLA in healthy donors. Whole-study findings and limits: In a later analysis, about 17,000 TCR beta sequences were associated with HLA alleles at 0.05 false discovery rate.

Use of 60 Vbeta and 13 Jbeta primers characterized the PCR. Clones were read by immunoSEQ multiplex PCR, and TCRdb kept only the in-frame ones, dropping some. The sample has more than 90,000 clones, around 74% seen once; the top ten hold 7% to 9%. This CDR3 region has 14 residues. The germline V and J ends were trimmed by 6 bases and 2 bases, with 12 bases remaining between them. The germline V gene has CDR1 MNHNS and CDR2 SASEGT. This clone was seen just once. The target antigen is unknown. The chain has TRBV6-1 and TRBJ2-3; possible D gene TRBD1, 5 bases. Sequencing was performed on PBMCs. This TCR was sampled from a man aged 40-49 years in good health and CMV-seropositive. CDR3 in amino acids: CASREDTYTDTQYF. DNA of the CDR3: TGTGCCAGCAGAGAGGACACCTACACAGATACGCAGTATTTT.